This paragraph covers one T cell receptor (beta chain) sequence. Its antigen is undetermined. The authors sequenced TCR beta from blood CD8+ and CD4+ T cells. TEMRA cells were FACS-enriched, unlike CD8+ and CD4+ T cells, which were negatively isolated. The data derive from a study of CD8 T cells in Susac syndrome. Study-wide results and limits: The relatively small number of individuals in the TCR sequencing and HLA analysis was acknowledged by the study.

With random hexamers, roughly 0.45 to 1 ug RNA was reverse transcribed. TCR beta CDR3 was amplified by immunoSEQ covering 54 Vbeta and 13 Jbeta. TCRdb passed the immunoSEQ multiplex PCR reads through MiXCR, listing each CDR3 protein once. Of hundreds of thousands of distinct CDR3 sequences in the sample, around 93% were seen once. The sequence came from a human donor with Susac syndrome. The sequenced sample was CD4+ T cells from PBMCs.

The CDR3 bases are TGCGCCAGCAGCCAAGAACTACCCTCCGGGGTCGATCGGTTCTTC. Translated: CASSQELPSGVDRFF. The gene calls are TRBV4-1 and TRBJ2-1; a weak D match, TRBD2 (5 bases). This CDR3 spans 15 amino acids. Trimming pared 0 bases from V and 15 bases from J, leaving 21 bases between. Germline V gene sequence: CDR1 MGHRA, CDR2 YSYEKL.